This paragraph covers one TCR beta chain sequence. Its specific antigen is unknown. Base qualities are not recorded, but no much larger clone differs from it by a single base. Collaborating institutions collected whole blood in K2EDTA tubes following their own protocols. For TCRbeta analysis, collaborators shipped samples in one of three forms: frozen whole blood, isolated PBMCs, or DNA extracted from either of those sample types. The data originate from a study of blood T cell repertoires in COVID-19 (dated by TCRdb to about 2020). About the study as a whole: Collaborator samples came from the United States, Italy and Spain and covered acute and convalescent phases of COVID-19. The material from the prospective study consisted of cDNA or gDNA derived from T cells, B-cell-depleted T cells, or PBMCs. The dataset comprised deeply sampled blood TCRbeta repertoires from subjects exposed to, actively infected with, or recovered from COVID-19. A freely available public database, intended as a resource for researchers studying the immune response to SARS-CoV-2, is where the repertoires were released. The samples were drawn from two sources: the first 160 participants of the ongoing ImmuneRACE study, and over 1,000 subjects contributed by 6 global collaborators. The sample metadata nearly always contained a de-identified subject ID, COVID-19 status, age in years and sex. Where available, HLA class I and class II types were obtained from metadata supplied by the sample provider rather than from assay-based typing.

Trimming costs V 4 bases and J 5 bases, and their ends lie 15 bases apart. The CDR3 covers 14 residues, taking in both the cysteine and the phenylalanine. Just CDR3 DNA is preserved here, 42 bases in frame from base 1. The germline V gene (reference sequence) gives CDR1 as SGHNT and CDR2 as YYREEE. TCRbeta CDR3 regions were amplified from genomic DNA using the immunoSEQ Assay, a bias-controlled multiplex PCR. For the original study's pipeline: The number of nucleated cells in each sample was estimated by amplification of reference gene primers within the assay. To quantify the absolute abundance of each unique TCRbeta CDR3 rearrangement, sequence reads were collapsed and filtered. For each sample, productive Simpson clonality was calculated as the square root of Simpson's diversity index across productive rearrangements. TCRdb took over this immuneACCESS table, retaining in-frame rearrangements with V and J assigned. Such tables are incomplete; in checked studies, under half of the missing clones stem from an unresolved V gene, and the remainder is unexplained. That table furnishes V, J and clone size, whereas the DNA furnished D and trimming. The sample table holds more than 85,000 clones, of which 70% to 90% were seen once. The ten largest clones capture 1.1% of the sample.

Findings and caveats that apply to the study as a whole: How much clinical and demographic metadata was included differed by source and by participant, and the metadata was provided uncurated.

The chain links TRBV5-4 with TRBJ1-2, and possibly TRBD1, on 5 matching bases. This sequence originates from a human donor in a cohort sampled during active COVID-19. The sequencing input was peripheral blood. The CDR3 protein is CASSPDSQPYGYTF. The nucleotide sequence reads TGTGCCAGCAGCCCTGACAGCCAACCTTATGGCTACACCTTC.